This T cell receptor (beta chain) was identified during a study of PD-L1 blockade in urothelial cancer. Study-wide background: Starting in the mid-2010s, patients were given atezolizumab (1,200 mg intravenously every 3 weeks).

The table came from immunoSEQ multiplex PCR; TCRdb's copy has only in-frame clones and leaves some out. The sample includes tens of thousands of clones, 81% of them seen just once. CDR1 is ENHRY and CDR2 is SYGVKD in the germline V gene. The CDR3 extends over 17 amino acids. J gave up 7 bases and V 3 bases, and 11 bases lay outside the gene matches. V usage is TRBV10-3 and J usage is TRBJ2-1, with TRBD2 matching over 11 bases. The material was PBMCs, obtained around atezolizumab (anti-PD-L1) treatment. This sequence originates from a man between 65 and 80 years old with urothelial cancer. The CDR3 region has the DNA TGTGCCATCAGTGAAGCGGGTAGCGGGAGGGGAATAAATGAGCAGTTCTTC. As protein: CAISEAGSGRGINEQFF.